The 13 T cell receptor beta chains reported below all come from one sample, sequenced in a study of cytomegalovirus exposure and HLA in healthy donors. PCR amplification relied on 60 Vbeta primers (plus 13 Jbeta primers). Sequencing used immunoSEQ multiplex PCR; TCRdb keeps in-frame clones, though not all of them. The table records under 150,000 clones, 63% of them present only once. The sequenced material came from PBMCs. The receptor source for this set is a man in his forties or fifties in good health and CMV-seropositive.

V usage is TRBV4-1 and J usage is TRBJ2-3; 7 bases are a match to TRBD1. The CDR3 spans 19 residues. Germline V gene data show CDR1 as MGHRA and CDR2 as YSYEKL. V was pared by 2 bases and J by 0 bases, with 14 bases of the junction left unmatched. The CDR3 here is CASSQRVPTGASSTDTQYF. CDR3 sequence (DNA): TGCGCCAGCAGCCAACGGGTGCCCACAGGGGCCTCTAGCACAGATACGCAGTATTTT.

The gene calls are TRBV4-2 and TRBJ1-6; 7 bases fit TRBD1. V shed 3 bases, J shed 10 bases, and the junction held 12 bases outside the gene matches. Germline CDR1 is LGHNA and CDR2 is YNFKEQ. CDR3 length: 16 amino acids. CDR3 DNA sequence: TGTGCCAGCAGCCATGACAGGGACAGAACGGGCTCACCCCTCCACTTT. Encoded protein: CASSHDRDRTGSPLHF.

This chain joins TRBV4-1 and TRBJ1-1, with D unresolved. Per germline, CDR1 MGHRA and CDR2 YSYEKL. Trimming pared 3 bases from V and 4 bases from J, leaving 12 bases between. This CDR3 is built from 14 residues. CDR3 sequence reads: CASSQPFQRTEAFF. The CDR3 bases are TGCGCCAGCAGCCAGCCGTTCCAGCGCACTGAAGCTTTCTTT.

The V gene is TRBV21-1, the J gene TRBJ2-3; TRBD2, as called in the table, went unchecked against the DNA. TRBV21-1 constitutes a pseudogene. This CDR3 is 15 amino acids long. The CDR3 DNA is TGTGCCAGCGCCCAAGCGACCACTAGCACAGATACGCAGTATTTT. Translated, it gives CASAQATTSTDTQYF.

This chain uses TRBV27 with TRBJ2-1; unclear D gene. The CDR3 totals 15 residues. Germline V gene sequence: CDR1 MNHEY, CDR2 SMNVEV (reference sequence). The V gene lost 3 bases and the J gene lost 4 bases, with 13 bases spanning the gap. The CDR3 DNA sequence: TGTGCCAGCAGTTTCTCTGTACAGCCATACAATGAGCAGTTCTTC. It translates to CASSFSVQPYNEQFF.

V gene TRBV27 combines with J gene TRBJ1-1; no firm D call. This CDR3 contains 13 residues. V was clipped by 7 bases and J by 1 base, with 10 bases between them. Per the germline V gene, CDR1 is MNHEY and CDR2 is SMNVEV (reference sequence). The CDR3 is CASTDIGNTEAFF. The DNA of the CDR3 is TGTGCCAGCACAGACATTGGGAACACTGAAGCTTTCTTT.

This clone was recorded a few times. The CDR3 DNA reads as TGCGCCAGCAGTGAGTCGACTGGACTAGCGGGGTTCACCGGGGAGCTGTTTTTT. Protein sequence: CASSESTGLAGFTGELFF. This sequence joins TRBV10-2 and TRBJ2-2; 12 bases agree with TRBD2. The V and J ends lost 0 bases and 4 bases, in that order; junction bases with no gene match: 6. The CDR3 consists of 18 residues. Germline V gene sequence: CDR1 WSHSY, CDR2 SAAADI.

The rearrangement uses TRBV18 and TRBJ1-5, with 10 bases identical to TRBD1. This CDR3 contains 14 residues. V lost 3 bases to trimming and J lost 5 bases; unmatched junction nucleotides: 1. Per the germline V gene, CDR1 is KGHSH and CDR2 is LQKENI. The CDR3 sequence: CASSPGTGDQPQHF. In DNA, the CDR3 is TGTGCCAGCTCACCCGGGACAGGGGATCAGCCCCAGCATTTT.

This clone was picked up one time. The genes are TRBV18 and TRBJ1-3, with D hard to call. The CDR3 sequence is 17 residues long. Germline CDR1 reads KGHSH; CDR2 reads LQKENI. Trimming shortened V by 3 bases and J by 4 bases, and 19 bases separated the two germline ends. This chain's CDR3 is CASSPRSAGLSGNTIYF. CDR3 coding DNA: TGTGCCAGCTCACCCAGGTCGGCGGGGTTATCCGGAAACACCATATATTTT. The full variable domain, in which reference TRBV18 and TRBJ1-3 provide the parts outside the CDR3, is NAGVMQNPRHLVRRRGQEARLRCSPMKGHSHVYWYRQLPEEGLKFMVYLQKENIIDESGMPKERFSAEFPKEGPSILRIQQVVRGDSAAYFCASSPRSAGLSGNTIYFGEGSWLTVV.

V is TRBV6-5 and J is TRBJ2-5; 8 bases fit TRBD2. The V gene's germline CDR1 is MNHEY and CDR2 SVGAGI. The V segment lost 6 bases and the J segment 4 bases; nucleotides outside the gene matches: 4. The CDR3 is made up of 13 amino acids. Here the CDR3 DNA reads TGTGCCAGCAGCGGAGCGGGAGTAGAGACCCAGTACTTC. Translating it yields CASSGAGVETQYF.

The gene calls are TRBV7-3 and TRBJ2-3; unclear D gene. The V gene's germline CDR1 is SGHTA and CDR2 FQGTGA. The germline V and J ends were trimmed by 2 bases and 2 bases, with 11 bases remaining between them. The CDR3 covers 15 residues. Here the CDR3 DNA reads TGTGCCAGCAGCTTATTTTCGGCGGACACAGATACGCAGTATTTT. Its translation is CASSLFSADTDTQYF.

The chain recombines TRBV29-1 with TRBJ2-7, with 13 bases lining up with TRBD2. This CDR3 is 14 amino acids long. The V gene's germline CDR1 is SQVTM and CDR2 ANQGSEA. Trimming at V came to 4 bases and at J to 2 bases, leaving 2 bases not matched to a gene. In nucleotides, the CDR3 is TGCAGCGTTGTGGGGACTAGCGGGACCTACGAGCAGTACTTC. It codes for CSVVGTSGTYEQYF.

There are a few counts of this clone. V usage is TRBV18 and J usage is TRBJ2-5; maybe TRBD2 (5 bases). Per germline, CDR1 KGHSH and CDR2 LQKENI. The ends were cut back, 3 bases at V and 1 base at J, with 9 bases in the middle. This CDR3 contains 14 residues. CDR3 nucleotide sequence: TGTGCCAGCTCACCTGCCGGGATCCAAGAGACCCAGTACTTC. Translation gives CASSPAGIQETQYF.